These T cell receptor beta chains were read from a single sample in a study of blood T cell repertoires in COVID-19. The method was immunoSEQ multiplex PCR; TCRdb's version includes in-frame clones alone and lacks a portion of them. The data show fewer than 70,000 clones, approximately 85% seen once. The sequenced sample was peripheral blood. The receptors originated from a man between 50 and 59 years old with acute or convalescent COVID-19. The CDR3 runs from the conserved cysteine through the conserved F or W. The D gene is left open where the match is weak. For some rows the clone size is stated as once, few or many, or as a class when expanded; others skip it.

size: .; D: .; V: TRBV5-4; J: TRBJ1-4; CDR3: CASSLGAGSNEKLFF; DNA: TGTGCCAGCAGCTTGGGTGCAGGGTCTAATGAAAAACTGTTTTTT
size: .; D: .; V: TRBV10-2; J: TRBJ1-2; CDR3: CASSEAYTNYGYTF; DNA: TGCGCCAGCAGTGAGGCGTATACGAACTATGGCTACACCTTC
size: .; D: .; V: TRBV28; J: TRBJ1-5; CDR3: CASKDRGGYHQPQHF; DNA: TGTGCCAGCAAAGATCGTGGAGGCTACCATCAGCCCCAGCATTTT
size: .; D: TRBD1; V: TRBV27; J: TRBJ2-7; CDR3: CASSLGQAAYEQYF; DNA: TGTGCCAGCAGTTTGGGACAGGCAGCCTACGAGCAGTACTTC
size: .; D: TRBD1; V: TRBV27; J: TRBJ1-6; CDR3: CASGWDRENSPLHF; DNA: TGTGCCAGCGGGTGGGACAGGGAAAATTCACCCCTCCACTTT
size: .; D: TRBD2; V: TRBV7-8; J: TRBJ2-7; CDR3: CASSALAGGRYEQYF; DNA: TGTGCCAGCAGCGCACTAGCGGGGGGGCGGTACGAGCAGTACTTC
size: .; D: TRBD1; V: TRBV5-1; J: TRBJ1-1; CDR3: CASSLGQGLAEAFF; DNA: TGCGCCAGCAGCTTGGGACAGGGGTTAGCTGAAGCTTTCTTT
size: .; D: .; V: TRBV7-8; J: TRBJ1-2; CDR3: CASSSRTGGGYTF; DNA: TGTGCCAGCAGCTCGAGGACTGGAGGTGGCTACACCTTC
size: .; D: TRBD1; V: TRBV5-1; J: TRBJ1-6; CDR3: CASSWAAGQGHSPLHF; DNA: TGCGCCAGCAGCTGGGCCGCGGGACAGGGGCATTCACCCCTCCACTTT
size: few; D: TRBD1; V: TRBV29-1; J: TRBJ1-1; CDR3: CSVAWTGGSEAFF; DNA: TGCAGCGTTGCCTGGACAGGAGGTTCTGAAGCTTTCTTT
size: .; D: .; V: TRBV24-1; J: TRBJ2-1; CDR3: CATADPRGPADEQFF; DNA: TGTGCCACCGCGGATCCGCGGGGGCCAGCCGATGAGCAGTTCTTC
size: .; D: TRBD2; V: TRBV6-6; J: TRBJ2-7; CDR3: CASSGGGESNEQYF; DNA: TGTGCCAGCAGCGGCGGGGGGGAATCGAACGAGCAGTACTTC
size: .; D: .; V: TRBV5-1; J: TRBJ2-1; CDR3: CASSTGAGDNEQFF; DNA: TGCGCCAGCAGCACTGGGGCAGGGGACAATGAGCAGTTCTTC
size: .; D: .; V: TRBV7-2; J: TRBJ1-3; CDR3: CASSSRQASGNTIYF; DNA: TGTGCCAGCAGCTCCAGACAGGCCTCTGGAAACACCATATATTTT
size: few; D: .; V: TRBV2; J: TRBJ1-1; CDR3: CATALLPDTEAFF; DNA: TGTGCCACCGCCCTCCTCCCGGACACTGAAGCTTTCTTT
size: .; D: .; V: TRBV7-2; J: TRBJ2-7; CDR3: CASSLAQRVYEQYF; DNA: TGTGCCAGCAGCTTAGCTCAACGGGTCTACGAGCAGTACTTC
size: .; D: .; V: TRBV5-6; J: TRBJ1-1; CDR3: CASSLRGTGGVGTEAFF; DNA: TGTGCCAGCAGCTTGCGGGGGACGGGAGGAGTAGGCACTGAAGCTTTCTTT
size: .; D: .; V: TRBV29-1; J: TRBJ2-3; CDR3: CSVDGGVVDTQYF; DNA: TGCAGCGTTGATGGCGGGGTCGTAGATACGCAGTATTTT
size: .; D: TRBD2; V: TRBV5-4; J: TRBJ2-5; CDR3: CASSLKAPGVAGVEIQYF; DNA: TGTGCCAGCAGCTTAAAGGCTCCCGGAGTAGCGGGGGTGGAGATCCAGTACTTC
size: few; D: TRBD2; V: TRBV11-2; J: TRBJ2-1; CDR3: CASSPVLAGGLLFF; DNA: TGTGCCAGCAGCCCCGTTTTAGCGGGGGGGCTTTTGTTCTTC
size: .; D: .; V: TRBV12-3/TRBV12-4; J: TRBJ2-7; CDR3: CASSSSRYEQYF; DNA: TGTGCCAGCAGTTCGTCCCGCTACGAGCAGTACTTC
size: medium-sized; D: TRBD2; V: TRBV2; J: TRBJ2-3; CDR3: CASVYGGTPSTDTQYF; DNA: TGTGCCAGCGTGTACGGGGGGACCCCTAGCACAGATACGCAGTATTTT
size: .; D: .; V: TRBV6-5; J: TRBJ1-1; CDR3: CASSYDAGRTEAFF; DNA: TGTGCCAGCAGTTACGACGCAGGGCGCACTGAAGCTTTCTTT
size: .; D: .; V: TRBV29-1; J: TRBJ1-1; CDR3: CSGRLNTEAFF; DNA: TGCAGCGGCAGGCTGAACACTGAAGCTTTCTTT
size: few; D: .; V: TRBV7-2; J: TRBJ2-5; CDR3: CASSRQPQETQYF; DNA: TGTGCCAGCAGCCGACAGCCCCAAGAGACCCAGTACTTC
size: .; D: TRBD1; V: TRBV5-4; J: TRBJ2-7; CDR3: CASSRGQGEQYF; DNA: TGTGCCAGCAGCAGGGGACAGGGAGAGCAGTACTTC
size: .; D: .; V: TRBV11-3; J: TRBJ2-1; CDR3: CASSPGSKSGLYNEQFF; DNA: TGTGCCAGCAGCCCCGGCAGTAAGAGCGGGCTTTACAATGAGCAGTTCTTC
size: .; D: .; V: TRBV3-1/TRBV3-2; J: TRBJ2-5; CDR3: CASSLLAGTQYF; DNA: TGTGCCAGCAGCCTACTCGCGGGGACCCAGTACTTC
size: .; D: .; V: TRBV7-2; J: TRBJ2-2; CDR3: CASSFYVKAGTGELFF; DNA: TGTGCCAGCAGCTTTTATGTAAAAGCGGGCACCGGGGAGCTGTTTTTT
size: .; D: TRBD2; V: TRBV4-2; J: TRBJ2-4; CDR3: CASSPELRDYFRGIQYF; DNA: TGTGCCAGCAGCCCAGAACTCCGGGACTACTTTCGGGGTATTCAGTACTTC
size: .; D: TRBD2; V: TRBV7-9; J: TRBJ2-7; CDR3: CASSLVGLGYYEQYF; DNA: TGTGCCAGCAGCTTAGTCGGACTAGGGTACTACGAGCAGTACTTC
size: .; D: TRBD1; V: TRBV3-1/TRBV3-2; J: TRBJ2-5; CDR3: CASSPGTGWEETQYF; DNA: TGTGCCAGCAGCCCTGGGACAGGGTGGGAAGAGACCCAGTACTTC
size: .; D: TRBD1; V: TRBV6-5; J: TRBJ2-5; CDR3: CASKGQGLGTQYF; DNA: TGTGCCAGCAAGGGACAGGGGTTGGGGACCCAGTACTTC
size: once; D: .; V: TRBV28; J: TRBJ1-2; CDR3: CASSLWETGFYGYTF; DNA: TGTGCCAGCAGTTTGTGGGAAACAGGGTTCTATGGCTACACCTTC
size: .; D: .; V: TRBV9; J: TRBJ2-3; CDR3: CASSPDLDTQYF; DNA: TGTGCCAGCAGCCCAGATTTGGATACGCAGTATTTT
size: .; D: TRBD2; V: TRBV3-1/TRBV3-2; J: TRBJ2-5; CDR3: CASSQVLAGGPYQETQYF; DNA: TGTGCCAGCAGCCAAGTTCTAGCGGGGGGTCCGTACCAAGAGACCCAGTACTTC
size: .; D: .; V: TRBV30; J: TRBJ2-6; CDR3: CAWSRVSGANVLTF; DNA: TGTGCCTGGAGTAGAGTATCTGGGGCCAACGTCCTGACTTTC
size: few; D: .; V: TRBV3-1/TRBV3-2; J: TRBJ1-1; CDR3: CASTRGVLNTEAFF; DNA: TGTGCCAGCACCCGAGGTGTCTTGAACACTGAAGCTTTCTTT
size: .; D: .; V: TRBV7-8; J: TRBJ2-2; CDR3: CASSYQGITNTGELFF; DNA: TGTGCCAGCAGTTACCAGGGGATTACGAACACCGGGGAGCTGTTTTTT
size: .; D: TRBD1; V: TRBV4-1; J: TRBJ2-7; CDR3: CASSQDLTGDEQYF; DNA: TGCGCCAGCAGCCAAGACTTGACAGGGGACGAGCAGTACTTC
size: .; D: .; V: TRBV6-5; J: TRBJ1-1; CDR3: CASSYGREAFF; DNA: TGTGCCAGCAGTTACGGGAGAGAAGCTTTCTTT
size: .; D: TRBD1; V: TRBV19; J: TRBJ1-1; CDR3: CASSMGGQANTEAFF; DNA: TGTGCCAGTAGTATGGGGGGACAGGCGAACACTGAAGCTTTCTTT
size: .; D: .; V: TRBV25-1; J: TRBJ1-6; CDR3: CASNQGNSPLHF; DNA: TGTGCCAGCAACCAGGGAAATTCACCCCTCCACTTT
size: .; D: .; V: TRBV3-1/TRBV3-2; J: TRBJ2-5; CDR3: CASSPGIWGGQETQYF; DNA: TGTGCCAGCAGCCCAGGAATTTGGGGCGGACAAGAGACCCAGTACTTC
size: .; D: TRBD2; V: TRBV7-3; J: TRBJ2-3; CDR3: CASSVAGASTDTQYF; DNA: TGTGCCAGCAGCGTAGCGGGCGCTTCCACAGATACGCAGTATTTT
size: .; D: TRBD1; V: TRBV19; J: TRBJ2-2; CDR3: CASRIDRGLDGELFF; DNA: TGTGCCAGTAGGATCGACAGGGGCTTAGACGGGGAGCTGTTTTTT